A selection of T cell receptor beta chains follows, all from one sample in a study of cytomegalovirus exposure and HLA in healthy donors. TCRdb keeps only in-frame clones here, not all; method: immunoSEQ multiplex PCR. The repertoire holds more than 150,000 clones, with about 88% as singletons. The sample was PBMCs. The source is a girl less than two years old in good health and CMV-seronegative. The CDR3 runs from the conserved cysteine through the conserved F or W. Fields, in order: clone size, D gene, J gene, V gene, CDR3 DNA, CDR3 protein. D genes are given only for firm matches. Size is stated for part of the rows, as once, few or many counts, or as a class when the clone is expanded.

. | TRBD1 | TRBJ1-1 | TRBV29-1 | TGCAGCGTGGACAGGGCAGTGAACACTGAAGCTTTCTTT | CSVDRAVNTEAFF
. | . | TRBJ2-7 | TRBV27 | TGTGCCAGCAGTTTGGCGACAGCCTACGAGCAGTACTTC | CASSLATAYEQYF
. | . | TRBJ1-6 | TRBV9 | TGTGCCAGCAGCACGGGACTACTGGATTCACCCCTCCACTTT | CASSTGLLDSPLHF
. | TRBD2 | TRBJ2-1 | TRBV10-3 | TGTGCCATCAGGGGGACTAGCGGGAGGGCGAGCAATGAGCAGTTCTTC | CAIRGTSGRASNEQFF
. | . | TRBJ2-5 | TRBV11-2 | TGTGCCAGCAGCTTGGACTGGGTCGGGGAGACCCAGTACTTC | CASSLDWVGETQYF
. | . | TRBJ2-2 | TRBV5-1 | TGCGCCAGCAGCTTGGGCCAGGGCACCGGGGAGCTGTTTTTT | CASSLGQGTGELFF
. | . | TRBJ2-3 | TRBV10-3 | TGTGCCATCGGGGCAGGTGGAGATACGCAGTATTTT | CAIGAGGDTQYF
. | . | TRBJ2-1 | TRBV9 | TGTGCCAGCAGCATTGGACTCCACAATGAGCAGTTCTTC | CASSIGLHNEQFF
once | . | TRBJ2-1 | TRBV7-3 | TGTGCCAGCAGCTTAACCGGACTATACAATGAGCAGTTCTTC | CASSLTGLYNEQFF
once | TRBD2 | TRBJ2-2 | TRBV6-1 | TGTGCCAGCACCGGGACTAGATCCAACATCGGGGAGCTGTTTTTT | CASTGTRSNIGELFF
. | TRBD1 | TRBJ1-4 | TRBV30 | TGTGCCTGGAGTAAACAGGGGCTGGGTGAAAAACTGTTTTTT | CAWSKQGLGEKLFF
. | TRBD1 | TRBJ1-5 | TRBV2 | TGTGCCAGCAGCCTACAGGGGCAGCCCCAGCATTTT | CASSLQGQPQHF
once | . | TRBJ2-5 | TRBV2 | TGTGCCAGCAGTGAAGCGCTCCCGGGGAGCGGGGAGACCCAGTACTTC | CASSEALPGSGETQYF
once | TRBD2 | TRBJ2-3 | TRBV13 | TGTGCCAGCAGCTTTCGTCCTAGCGGGGGGAAAGATACGCAGTATTTT | CASSFRPSGGKDTQYF
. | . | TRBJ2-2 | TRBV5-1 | TGCGCCAGCAGCAAACTACCGGCATACACCGGGGAGCTGTTTTTT | CASSKLPAYTGELFF
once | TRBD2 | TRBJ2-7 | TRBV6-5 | TGTGCCAGCAGTTACAGGGCCGGGAGGGTGTACTTC | CASSYRAGRVYF
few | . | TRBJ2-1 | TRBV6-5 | TGTGCCAGCAGTTATAGGCGGTACAATGAGCAGTTCTTC | CASSYRRYNEQFF
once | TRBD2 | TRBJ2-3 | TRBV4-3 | TGCGCCAGCAGCCCGCACCTAGCGGGAGGTGGAGATACGCAGTATTTT | CASSPHLAGGGDTQYF
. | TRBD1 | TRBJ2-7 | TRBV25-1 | TGTGCCAGCAGTGTTGGGACAGGGGCTAGCGGAACCTACGAGCAGTACTTC | CASSVGTGASGTYEQYF
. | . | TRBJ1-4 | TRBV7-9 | TGTTCCAGCAGCCAGGGGACCGGGGGGGAAAAACTGTTTTTT | CSSSQGTGGEKLFF
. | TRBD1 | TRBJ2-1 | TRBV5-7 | TGTGCCAGCAGTTTAAGCCGGGACAGGGGGAATGAGCAGTTCTTC | CASSLSRDRGNEQFF
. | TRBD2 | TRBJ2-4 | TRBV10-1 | TGCGCCATCCCCGGACTAGCGGGTAGCAAAAACATTCAGTACTTC | CAIPGLAGSKNIQYF
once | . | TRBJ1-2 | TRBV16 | TGTGCCAGCAGCCTAGATCTACGGACATGGACCTATGGCTACACCTTC | CASSLDLRTWTYGYTF
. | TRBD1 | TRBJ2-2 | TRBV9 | TGTGCCAGCAGCCTCAGGACAGGGGGTACCGGGGAGCTGTTTTTT | CASSLRTGGTGELFF
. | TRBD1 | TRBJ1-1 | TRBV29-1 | TGCAGCGCAAGGACAGGGTACAGTGAAGCTTTCTTT | CSARTGYSEAFF
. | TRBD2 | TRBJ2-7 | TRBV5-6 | TGTGCCAGCAGCCCCGGGACTAGCGGCTACGAGCAGTACTTC | CASSPGTSGYEQYF
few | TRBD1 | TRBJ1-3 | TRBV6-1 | TGTGCCAGCAGTGAACGGGACAGTGGAAACACCATATATTTT | CASSERDSGNTIYF
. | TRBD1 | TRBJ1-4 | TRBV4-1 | TGCGCCAGCACCACGTGGGGGACAGGGGAAAAACTGTTTTTT | CASTTWGTGEKLFF
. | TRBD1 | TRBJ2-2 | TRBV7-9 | TGTGCCAGCAGCCACGAGGGGACAGGGGATACCGGGGAGCTGTTTTTT | CASSHEGTGDTGELFF
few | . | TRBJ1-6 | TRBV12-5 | TGTGCTAGTGGTTCCGCCCCCAGCTCCTATAATTCACCCCTCCACTTT | CASGSAPSSYNSPLHF
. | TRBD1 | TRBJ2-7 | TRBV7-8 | TGTGCCAGCAGCTACAGGGGTGCCTACGAGCAGTACTTC | CASSYRGAYEQYF
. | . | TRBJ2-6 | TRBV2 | TGTGCCAGCAGTGTCCTACAGGGACCCTCCTCTGGGGCCAACGTCCTGACTTTC | CASSVLQGPSSGANVLTF
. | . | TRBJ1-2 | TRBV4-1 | TGCGCCAGCAGGCCCAGCCATAACATCGGGTATGGCTACACCTTC | CASRPSHNIGYGYTF
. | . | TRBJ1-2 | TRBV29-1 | TGCAGCACTAATACCGGGGATGGCTACACCTTC | CSTNTGDGYTF
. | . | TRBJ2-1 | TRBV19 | TGTGCCAGTACGCATCCGAGCTCCTACAATGAGCAGTTCTTC | CASTHPSSYNEQFF
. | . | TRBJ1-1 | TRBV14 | TGTGCCAGCAGCCAATCGAGTCGCTTGAACACTGAAGCTTTCTTT | CASSQSSRLNTEAFF
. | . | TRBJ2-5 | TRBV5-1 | TGCGCCAGCAGCTTGGTCGCGGTGACTCAAGAGACCCAGTACTTC | CASSLVAVTQETQYF
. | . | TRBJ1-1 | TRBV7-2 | TGTGCCAGCAGCTTCTCTGGGGCCCTCACTGAAGCTTTCTTT | CASSFSGALTEAFF
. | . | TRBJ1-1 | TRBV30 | TGTGCCTGGAGTACAGGGCATGTTGAAGCTTTCTTT | CAWSTGHVEAFF
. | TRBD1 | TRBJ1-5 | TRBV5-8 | TGTGCCAGCAGTGGAGGGGGCCATCAGCCCCAGCATTTT | CASSGGGHQPQHF
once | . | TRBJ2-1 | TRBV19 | TGTGCCAGTCGCGGGCCCAACTACAATGAGCAGTTCTTC | CASRGPNYNEQFF
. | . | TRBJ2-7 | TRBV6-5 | TGTGCCAGCAGATCCTCCCTGACTCCTGTCTACGAGCAGTACTTC | CASRSSLTPVYEQYF